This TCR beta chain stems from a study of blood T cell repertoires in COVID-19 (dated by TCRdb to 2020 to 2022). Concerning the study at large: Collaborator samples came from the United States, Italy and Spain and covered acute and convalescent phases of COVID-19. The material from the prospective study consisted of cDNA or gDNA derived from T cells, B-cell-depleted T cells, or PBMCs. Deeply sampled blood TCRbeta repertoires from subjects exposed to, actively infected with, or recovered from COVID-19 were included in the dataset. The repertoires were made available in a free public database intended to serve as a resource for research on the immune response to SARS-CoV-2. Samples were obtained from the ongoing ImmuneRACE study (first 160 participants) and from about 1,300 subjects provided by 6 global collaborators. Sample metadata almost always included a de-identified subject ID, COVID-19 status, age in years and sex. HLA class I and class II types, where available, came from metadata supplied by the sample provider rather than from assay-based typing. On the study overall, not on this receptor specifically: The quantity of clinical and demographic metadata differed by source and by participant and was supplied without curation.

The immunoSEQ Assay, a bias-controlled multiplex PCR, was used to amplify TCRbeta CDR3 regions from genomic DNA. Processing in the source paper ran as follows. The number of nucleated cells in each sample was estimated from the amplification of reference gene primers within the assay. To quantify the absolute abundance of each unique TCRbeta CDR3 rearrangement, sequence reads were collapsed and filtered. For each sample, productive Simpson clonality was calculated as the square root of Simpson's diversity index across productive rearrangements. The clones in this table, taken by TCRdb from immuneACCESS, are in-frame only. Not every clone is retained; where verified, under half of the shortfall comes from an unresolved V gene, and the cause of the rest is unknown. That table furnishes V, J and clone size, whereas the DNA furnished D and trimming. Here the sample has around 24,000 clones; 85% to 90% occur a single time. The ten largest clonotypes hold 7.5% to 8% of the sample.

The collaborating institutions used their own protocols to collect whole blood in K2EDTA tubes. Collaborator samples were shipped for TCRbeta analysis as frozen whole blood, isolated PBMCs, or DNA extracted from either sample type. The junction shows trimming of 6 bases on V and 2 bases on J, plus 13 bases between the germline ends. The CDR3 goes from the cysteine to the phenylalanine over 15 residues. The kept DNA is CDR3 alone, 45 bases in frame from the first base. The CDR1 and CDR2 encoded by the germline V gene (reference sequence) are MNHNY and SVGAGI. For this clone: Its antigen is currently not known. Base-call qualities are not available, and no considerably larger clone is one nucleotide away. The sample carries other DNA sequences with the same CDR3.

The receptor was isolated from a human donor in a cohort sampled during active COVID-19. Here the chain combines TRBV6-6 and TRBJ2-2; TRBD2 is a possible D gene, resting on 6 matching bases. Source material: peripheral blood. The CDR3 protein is CASRLSGTNTGELFF. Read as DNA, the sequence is TGTGCCAGCAGGTTATCCGGGACTAACACCGGGGAGCTGTTTTTT.